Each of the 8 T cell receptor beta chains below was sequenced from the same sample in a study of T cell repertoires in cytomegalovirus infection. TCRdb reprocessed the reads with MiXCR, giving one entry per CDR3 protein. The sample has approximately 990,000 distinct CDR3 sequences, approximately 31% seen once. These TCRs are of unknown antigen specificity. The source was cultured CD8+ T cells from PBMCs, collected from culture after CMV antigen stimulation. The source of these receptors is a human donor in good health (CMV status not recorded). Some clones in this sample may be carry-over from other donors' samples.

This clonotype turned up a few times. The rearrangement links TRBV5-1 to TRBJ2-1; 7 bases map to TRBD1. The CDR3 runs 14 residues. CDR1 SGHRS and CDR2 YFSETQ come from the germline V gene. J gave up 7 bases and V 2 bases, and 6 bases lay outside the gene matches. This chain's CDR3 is CASSFSGQFNEQFF. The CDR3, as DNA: TGCGCCAGCAGCTTTTCGGGACAGTTTAATGAGCAGTTCTTC. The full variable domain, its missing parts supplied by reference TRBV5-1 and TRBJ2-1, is KAGVTQTPRYLIKTRGQQVTLSCSPISGHRSVSWYQQTPGQGLQFLFEYFSETQRNKGNFPGRFSGRQFSNSRSEMNVSTLELGDSALYLCASSFSGQFNEQFFGPGTRLTVL.

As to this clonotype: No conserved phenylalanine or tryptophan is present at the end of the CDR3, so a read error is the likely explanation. CDR3 amino acids: CASSLRASGGGSYNEQFS. As DNA, the CDR3 is TGCGCCAGCAGCTTGAGGGCTAGCGGGGGAGGCTCCTACAATGAGCAGTTCTCC. The chain combines TRBV5-1 with TRBJ2-1; 10 bases fit TRBD2. The ends lost 1 base at V and 0 bases at J; junction bases unmatched: 7. CDR3 length equals 18 residues. The germline V gene has CDR1 SGHRS and CDR2 YFSETQ.

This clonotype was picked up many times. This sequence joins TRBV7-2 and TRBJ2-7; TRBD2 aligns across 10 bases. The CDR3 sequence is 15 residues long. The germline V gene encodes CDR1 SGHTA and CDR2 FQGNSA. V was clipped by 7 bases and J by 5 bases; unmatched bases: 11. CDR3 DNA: TGTGCCAGCACCCCCCAGCGGGGGGGCCTAGACGAGCAGTACGTC. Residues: CASTPQRGGLDEQYV.

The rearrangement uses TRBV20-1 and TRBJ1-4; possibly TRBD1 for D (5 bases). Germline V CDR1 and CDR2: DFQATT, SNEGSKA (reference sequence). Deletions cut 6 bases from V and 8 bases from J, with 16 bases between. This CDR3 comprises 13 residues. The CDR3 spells CSAEEGAGEKLFF. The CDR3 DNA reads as TGCAGTGCCGAGGAAGGGGCTGGGGAAAAACTGTTTTTT.

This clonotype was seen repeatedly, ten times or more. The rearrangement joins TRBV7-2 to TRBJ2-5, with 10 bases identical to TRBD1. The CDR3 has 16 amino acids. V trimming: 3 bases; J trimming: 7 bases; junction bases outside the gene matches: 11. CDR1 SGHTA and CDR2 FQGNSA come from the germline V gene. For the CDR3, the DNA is TGTGCCAGCAGCTTGGGAGACAGGGGGCCCCAGTTGACCCAGTACTTC. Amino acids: CASSLGDRGPQLTQYF.

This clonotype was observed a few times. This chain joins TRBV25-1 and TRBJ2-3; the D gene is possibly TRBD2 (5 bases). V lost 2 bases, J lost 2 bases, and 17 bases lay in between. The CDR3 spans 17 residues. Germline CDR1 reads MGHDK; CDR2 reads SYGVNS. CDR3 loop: CASSEEGSVRATDTQYF. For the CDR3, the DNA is TGTGCCAGCAGTGAAGAGGGTTCAGTTAGGGCCACAGATACGCAGTATTTT. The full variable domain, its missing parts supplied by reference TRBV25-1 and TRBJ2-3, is EADIYQTPRYLVIGTGKKITLECSQTMGHDKMYWYQQDPGMELHLIHYSYGVNSTEKGDLSSESTVSRIRTEHFPLTLESARPSHTSQYLCASSEEGSVRATDTQYFGPGTRLTVL.

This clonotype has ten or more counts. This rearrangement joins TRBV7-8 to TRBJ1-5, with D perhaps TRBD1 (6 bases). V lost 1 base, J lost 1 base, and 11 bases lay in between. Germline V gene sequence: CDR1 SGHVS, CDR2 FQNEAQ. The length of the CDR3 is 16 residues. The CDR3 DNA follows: TGTGCCAGCAGCTTAGATATGGGGGCGAGCAATCAGCCCCAGCATTTT. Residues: CASSLDMGASNQPQHF.

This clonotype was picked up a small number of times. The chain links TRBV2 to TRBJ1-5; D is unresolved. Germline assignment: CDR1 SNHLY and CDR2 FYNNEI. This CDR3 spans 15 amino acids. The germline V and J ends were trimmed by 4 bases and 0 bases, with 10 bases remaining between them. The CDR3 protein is CASSGMDYSNQPQHF. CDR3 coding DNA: TGTGCCAGCAGTGGGATGGACTATAGCAATCAGCCCCAGCATTTT. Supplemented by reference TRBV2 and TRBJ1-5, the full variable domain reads EPEVTQTPSHQVTQMGQEVILRCVPISNHLYFYWYRQILGQKVEFLVSFYNNEISEKSEIFDDQFSVERPDGSNFTLKIRSTKLEDSAMYFCASSGMDYSNQPQHFGDGTRLSIL.